This TCR beta chain was recorded in a study of CD8+ T cells in alopecia areata. General study findings and limits: Expanded CD8+ clones among the top 100, as well as scalp clonality, were significantly decreased by tofacitinib.

There are 13 residues in the CDR3. Germline CDR1 reads GTSNPN; CDR2 reads SVGIG (reference sequence). With 0 bases removed from V and 9 bases from J, the gap between germline ends came to 12 bases. In each case, RNA was isolated and then reverse transcribed into cDNA as the sequencing template. Profiled with immunoSEQ multiplex PCR; TCRdb holds only in-frame clones, not every one. The sample lists 100,000 to 150,000 clones; about 59% were seen once. Treatment meaning: oral pan-JAK inhibitor, 5-10 mg twice daily. Concerning this clone: Its specificity is not known.

Material: CD4+ T cells sorted from blood, obtained at week 4, from a patient treated with tofacitinib. V and J are TRBV30 and TRBJ2-1, with D possibly TRBD1 on 6 matching bases. This clonotype originated in a human donor with alopecia areata. CDR3 residues: CAWSVEGGGEQFF. CDR3 nucleotides: TGTGCCTGGAGTGTGGAAGGGGGTGGTGAGCAGTTCTTC.